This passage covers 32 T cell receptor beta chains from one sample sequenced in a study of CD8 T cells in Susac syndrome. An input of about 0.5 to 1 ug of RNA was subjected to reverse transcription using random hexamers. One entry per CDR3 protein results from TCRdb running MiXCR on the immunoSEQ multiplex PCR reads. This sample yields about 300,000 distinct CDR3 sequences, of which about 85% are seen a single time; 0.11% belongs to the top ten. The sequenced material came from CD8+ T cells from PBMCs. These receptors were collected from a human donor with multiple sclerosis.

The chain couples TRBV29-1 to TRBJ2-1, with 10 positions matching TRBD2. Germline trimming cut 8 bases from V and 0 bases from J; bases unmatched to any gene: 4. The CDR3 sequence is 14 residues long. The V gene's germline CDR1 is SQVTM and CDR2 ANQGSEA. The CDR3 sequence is CSHQREGSYNEQFF. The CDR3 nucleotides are TGCAGCCATCAGCGGGAGGGCTCCTACAATGAGCAGTTCTTC.

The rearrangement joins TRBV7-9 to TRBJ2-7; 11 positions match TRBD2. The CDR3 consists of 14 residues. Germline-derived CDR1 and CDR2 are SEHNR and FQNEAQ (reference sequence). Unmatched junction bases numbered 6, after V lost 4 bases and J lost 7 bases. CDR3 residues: CASSSPLAGGEQYF. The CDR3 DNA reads TGTGCCAGCAGCTCCCCTTTAGCGGGAGGGGAGCAGTACTTC.

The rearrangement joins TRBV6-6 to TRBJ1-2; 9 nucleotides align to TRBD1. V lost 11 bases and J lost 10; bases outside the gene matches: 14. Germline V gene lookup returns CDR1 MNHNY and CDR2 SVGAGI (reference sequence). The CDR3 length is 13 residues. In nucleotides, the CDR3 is TGTGCCGGCTCACCTCCGGGACAGGGTTACTACACCTTC. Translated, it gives CAGSPPGQGYYTF.

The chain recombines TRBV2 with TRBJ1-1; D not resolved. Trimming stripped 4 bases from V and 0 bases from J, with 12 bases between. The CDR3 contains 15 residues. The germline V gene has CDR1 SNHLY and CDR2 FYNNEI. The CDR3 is CASSAAASMNTEAFF. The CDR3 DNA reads TGTGCCAGCAGTGCGGCGGCGTCCATGAACACTGAAGCTTTCTTT.

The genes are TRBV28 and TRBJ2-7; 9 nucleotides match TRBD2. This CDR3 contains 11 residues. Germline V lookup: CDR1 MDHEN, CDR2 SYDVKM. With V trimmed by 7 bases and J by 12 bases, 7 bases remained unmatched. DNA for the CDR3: TGTGCCAGCAATCCCGGACTAGCGACGTACTTC. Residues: CASNPGLATYF.

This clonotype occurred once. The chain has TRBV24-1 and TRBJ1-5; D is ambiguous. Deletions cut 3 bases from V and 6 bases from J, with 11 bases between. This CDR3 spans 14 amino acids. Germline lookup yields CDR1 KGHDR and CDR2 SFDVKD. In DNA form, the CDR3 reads TGTGCCACCAGTGATCGCGGGAAGGGTCAGCCCCAGCATTTT. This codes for CATSDRGKGQPQHF.

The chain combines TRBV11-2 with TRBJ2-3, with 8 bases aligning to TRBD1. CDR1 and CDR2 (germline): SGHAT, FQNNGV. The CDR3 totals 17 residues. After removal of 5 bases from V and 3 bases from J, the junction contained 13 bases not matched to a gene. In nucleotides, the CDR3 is TGTGCCAGCAGCATCCGGACAGGGTGGGGTAGGACAGATACGCAGTATTTT. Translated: CASSIRTGWGRTDTQYF.

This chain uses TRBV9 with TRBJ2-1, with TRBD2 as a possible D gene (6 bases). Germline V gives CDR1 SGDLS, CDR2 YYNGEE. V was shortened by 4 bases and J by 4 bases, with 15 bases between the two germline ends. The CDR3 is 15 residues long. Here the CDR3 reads CASSPGLAIYNEQFF. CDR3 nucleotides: TGTGCCAGCAGCCCCGGCCTAGCGATATACAATGAGCAGTTCTTC.

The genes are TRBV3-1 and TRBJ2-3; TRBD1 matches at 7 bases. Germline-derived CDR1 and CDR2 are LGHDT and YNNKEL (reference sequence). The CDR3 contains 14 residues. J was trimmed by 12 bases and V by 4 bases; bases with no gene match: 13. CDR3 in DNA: TGTGCCAGCAGCCCATCGACAAGGACAGGTTACCAGTATTTT. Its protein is CASSPSTRTGYQYF.

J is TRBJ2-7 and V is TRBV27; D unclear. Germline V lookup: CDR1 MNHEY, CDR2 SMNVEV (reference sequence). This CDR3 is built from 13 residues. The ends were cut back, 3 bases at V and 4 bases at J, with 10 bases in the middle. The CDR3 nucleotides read TGTGCCAGCAGTTTGAGCCGAGTATACGAGCAGTACTTC. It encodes CASSLSRVYEQYF.

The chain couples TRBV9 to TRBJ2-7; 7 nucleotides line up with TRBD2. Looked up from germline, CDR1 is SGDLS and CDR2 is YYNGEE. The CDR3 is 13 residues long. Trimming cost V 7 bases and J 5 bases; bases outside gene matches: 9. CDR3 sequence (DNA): TGTGCCAGCGGTGGACTAGGTGGGGACGAGCAGTACTTC. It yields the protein CASGGLGGDEQYF.

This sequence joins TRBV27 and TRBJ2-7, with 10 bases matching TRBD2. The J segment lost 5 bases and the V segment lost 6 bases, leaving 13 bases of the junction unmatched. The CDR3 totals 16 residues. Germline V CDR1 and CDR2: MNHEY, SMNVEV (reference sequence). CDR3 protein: CASSLKPGLAQHEQYF. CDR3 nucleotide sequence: TGTGCCAGCAGCTTAAAACCGGGACTAGCGCAACACGAGCAGTACTTC.

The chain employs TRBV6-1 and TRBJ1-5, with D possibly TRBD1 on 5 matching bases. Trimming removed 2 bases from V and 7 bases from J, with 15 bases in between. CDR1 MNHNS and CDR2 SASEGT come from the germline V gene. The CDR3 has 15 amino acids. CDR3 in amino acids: CASSEPGQLGQPQHF. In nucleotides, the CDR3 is TGTGCCAGCAGTGAACCCGGACAATTGGGCCAGCCCCAGCATTTT.

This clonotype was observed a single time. The CDR3 is CASSLSNEGDTEAFF. CDR3 nucleotides: TGTGCCAGCAGTTTATCGAACGAGGGGGACACTGAAGCTTTCTTT. The V gene is TRBV27, the J gene TRBJ1-1, with D maybe TRBD1 (6 bases). Germline CDR1 reads MNHEY; CDR2 reads SMNVEV (reference sequence). CDR3 size: 15 residues. V was cut by 0 bases and J by 3 bases, with 11 bases left in between.

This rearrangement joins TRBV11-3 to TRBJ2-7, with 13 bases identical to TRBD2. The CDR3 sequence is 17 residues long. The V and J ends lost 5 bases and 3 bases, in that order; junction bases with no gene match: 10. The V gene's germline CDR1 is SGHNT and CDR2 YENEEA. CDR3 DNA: TGTGCCAGCAGCCGAAGGACTAGCGGGAGTTGTCGCTACGAGCAGTACTTC. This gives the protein CASSRRTSGSCRYEQYF.

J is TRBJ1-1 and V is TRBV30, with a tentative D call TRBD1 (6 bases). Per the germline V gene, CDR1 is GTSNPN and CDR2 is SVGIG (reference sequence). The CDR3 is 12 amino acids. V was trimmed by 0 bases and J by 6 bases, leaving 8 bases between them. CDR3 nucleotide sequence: TGTGCCTGGAGTGTACCAGGGGCTGAAGCTTTCTTT. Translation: CAWSVPGAEAFF.

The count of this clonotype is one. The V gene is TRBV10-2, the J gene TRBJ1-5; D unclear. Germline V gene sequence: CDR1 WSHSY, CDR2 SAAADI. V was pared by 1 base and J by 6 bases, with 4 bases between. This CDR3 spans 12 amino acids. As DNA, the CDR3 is TGCGCCAGCAGTGAGTTTGGTCAGCCCCAGCATTTT. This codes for CASSEFGQPQHF.

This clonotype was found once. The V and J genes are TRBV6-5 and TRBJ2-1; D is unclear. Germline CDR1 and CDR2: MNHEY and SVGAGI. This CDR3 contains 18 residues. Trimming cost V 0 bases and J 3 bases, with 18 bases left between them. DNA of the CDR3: TGTGCCAGCAGTTACTCTGGCACAACTTATTCAATCTACAATGAGCAGTTCTTC. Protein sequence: CASSYSGTTYSIYNEQFF.

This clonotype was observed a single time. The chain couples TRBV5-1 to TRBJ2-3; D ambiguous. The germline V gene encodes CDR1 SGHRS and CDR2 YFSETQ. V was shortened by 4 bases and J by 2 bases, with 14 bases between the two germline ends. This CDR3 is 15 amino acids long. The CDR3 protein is CASSPETRITDTQYF. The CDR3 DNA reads TGCGCCAGCAGCCCGGAGACACGTATCACAGATACGCAGTATTTT. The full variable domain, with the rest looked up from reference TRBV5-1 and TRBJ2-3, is KAGVTQTPRYLIKTRGQQVTLSCSPISGHRSVSWYQQTPGQGLQFLFEYFSETQRNKGNFPGRFSGRQFSNSRSEMNVSTLELGDSALYLCASSPETRITDTQYFGPGTRLTVL.

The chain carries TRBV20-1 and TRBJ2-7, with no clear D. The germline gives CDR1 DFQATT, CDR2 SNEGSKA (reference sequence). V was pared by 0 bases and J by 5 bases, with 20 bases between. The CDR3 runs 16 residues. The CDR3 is CSAREAAGTLPHEQYF. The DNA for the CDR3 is TGCAGTGCTAGAGAGGCGGCCGGTACGCTTCCTCACGAGCAGTACTTC.

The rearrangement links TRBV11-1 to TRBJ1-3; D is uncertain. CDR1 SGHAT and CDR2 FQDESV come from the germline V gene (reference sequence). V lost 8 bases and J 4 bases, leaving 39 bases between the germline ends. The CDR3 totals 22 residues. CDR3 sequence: CASLGRTFTRSHRDPRGNTIYF. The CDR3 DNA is TGTGCCAGCTTAGGCAGAACATTTACCCGGTCACACAGAGACCCGCGCGGAAACACCATATATTTT. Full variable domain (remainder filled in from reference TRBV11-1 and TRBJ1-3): EAEVAQSPRYKITEKSQAVAFWCDPISGHATLYWYRQILGQGPELLVQFQDESVVDDSQLPKDRFSAERLKGVDSTLKIQPAELGDSAMYLCASLGRTFTRSHRDPRGNTIYFGEGSWLTVV.

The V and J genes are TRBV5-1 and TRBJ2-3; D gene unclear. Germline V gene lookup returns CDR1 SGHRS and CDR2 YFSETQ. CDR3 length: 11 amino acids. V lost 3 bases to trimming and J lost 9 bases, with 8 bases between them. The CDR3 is CASSWGQTQYF. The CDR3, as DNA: TGCGCCAGCAGCTGGGGTCAGACGCAGTATTTT.

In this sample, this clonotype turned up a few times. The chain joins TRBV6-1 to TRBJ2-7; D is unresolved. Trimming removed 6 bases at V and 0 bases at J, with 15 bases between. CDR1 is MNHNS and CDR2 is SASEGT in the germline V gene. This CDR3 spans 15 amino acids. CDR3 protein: CASSHGPVSSYEQYF. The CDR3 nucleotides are TGTGCCAGCAGCCATGGACCTGTCAGCTCCTACGAGCAGTACTTC.

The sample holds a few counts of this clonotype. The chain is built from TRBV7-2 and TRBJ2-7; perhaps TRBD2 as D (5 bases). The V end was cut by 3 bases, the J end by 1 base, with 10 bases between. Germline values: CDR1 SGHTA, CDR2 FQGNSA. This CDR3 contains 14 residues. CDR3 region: CASSFRGLSYEQYF. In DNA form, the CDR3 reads TGTGCCAGCAGCTTCCGGGGTTTATCCTACGAGCAGTACTTC.

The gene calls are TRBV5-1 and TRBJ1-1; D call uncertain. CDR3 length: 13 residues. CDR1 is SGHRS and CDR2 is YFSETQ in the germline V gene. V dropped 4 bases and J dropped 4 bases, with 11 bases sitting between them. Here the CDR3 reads CASSPGGSTEAFF. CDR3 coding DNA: TGCGCCAGCAGCCCAGGTGGGAGCACTGAAGCTTTCTTT.

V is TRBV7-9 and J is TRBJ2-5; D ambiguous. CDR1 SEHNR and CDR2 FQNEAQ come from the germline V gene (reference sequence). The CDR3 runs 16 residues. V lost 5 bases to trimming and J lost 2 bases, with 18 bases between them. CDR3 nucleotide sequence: TGTGCCAGCAGCCAAGGCGAAACAGCCACACAAGAGACCCAGTACTTC. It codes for CASSQGETATQETQYF.

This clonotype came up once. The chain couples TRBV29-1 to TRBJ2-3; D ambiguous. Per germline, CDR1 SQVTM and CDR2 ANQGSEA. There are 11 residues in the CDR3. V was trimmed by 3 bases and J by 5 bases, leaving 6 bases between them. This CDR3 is CSVDAVDTQYF. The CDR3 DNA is TGCAGCGTTGACGCGGTAGATACGCAGTATTTT.

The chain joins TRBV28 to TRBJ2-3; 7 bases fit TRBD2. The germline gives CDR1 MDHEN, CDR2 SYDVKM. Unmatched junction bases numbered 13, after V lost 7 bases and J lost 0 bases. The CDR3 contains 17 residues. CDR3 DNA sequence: TGTGCCAGCAATCAACCTTTCCTAGCGGCTAGCACAGATACGCAGTATTTT. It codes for CASNQPFLAASTDTQYF.

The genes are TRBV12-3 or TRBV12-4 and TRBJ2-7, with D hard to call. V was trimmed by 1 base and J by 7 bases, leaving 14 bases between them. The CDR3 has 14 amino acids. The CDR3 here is CASSLEGHRREQYF. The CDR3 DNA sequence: TGTGCCAGCAGTTTAGAAGGTCACCGAAGGGAGCAGTACTTC.

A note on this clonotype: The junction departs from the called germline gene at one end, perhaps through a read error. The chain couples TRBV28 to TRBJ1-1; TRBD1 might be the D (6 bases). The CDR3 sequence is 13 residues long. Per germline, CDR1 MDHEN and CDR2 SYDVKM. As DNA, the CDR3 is TGTGCCAGCAAACAACAGGGTTGGACTGAAGCCTTCTTT. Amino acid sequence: CASKQQGWTEAFF. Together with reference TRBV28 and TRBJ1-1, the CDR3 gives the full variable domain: DVKVTQSSRYLVKRTGEKVFLECVQDMDHENMFWYRQDPGLGLRLIYFSYDVKMKEKGDIPEGYSVSREKKERFSLILESASTNQTSMYLCASKQQGWTEAFFGQGTRLTVV.

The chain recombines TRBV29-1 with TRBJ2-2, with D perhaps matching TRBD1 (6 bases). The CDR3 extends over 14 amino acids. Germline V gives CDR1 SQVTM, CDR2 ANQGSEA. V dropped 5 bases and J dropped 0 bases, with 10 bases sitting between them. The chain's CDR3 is CSVLGTPNTGELFF. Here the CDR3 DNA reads TGCAGCGTTCTTGGGACACCGAACACCGGGGAGCTGTTTTTT.

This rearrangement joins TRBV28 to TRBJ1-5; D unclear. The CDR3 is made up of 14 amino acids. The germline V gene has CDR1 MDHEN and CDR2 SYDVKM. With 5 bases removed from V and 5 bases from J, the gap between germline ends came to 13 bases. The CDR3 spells CASSHHGFDQPQHF. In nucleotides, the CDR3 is TGTGCCAGCAGTCACCATGGGTTCGATCAGCCCCAGCATTTT. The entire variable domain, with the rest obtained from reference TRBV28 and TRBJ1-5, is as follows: DVKVTQSSRYLVKRTGEKVFLECVQDMDHENMFWYRQDPGLGLRLIYFSYDVKMKEKGDIPEGYSVSREKKERFSLILESASTNQTSMYLCASSHHGFDQPQHFGDGTRLSIL.